Listed below are T cell receptor beta chains from one sample, sequenced in a study of CD4+ T cells in melanoma. The assay was immunoSEQ multiplex PCR, and TCRdb's table has in-frame clones only and misses some. The table records 45,000 or so clones, about 91% of them present only once. The sample comprised peripheral blood. These receptors were taken from a human donor with melanoma. Each CDR3 is given with its conserved first and last residue. The D gene is left open where the match is weak. Clone size is not always given. Where it is, it says once, few, many or a class for expanded clones.

d_call | j_call | clone_size | v_call | cdr3_length | cdr3_aa | cdr3_nt
. | TRBJ1-2 | . | TRBV7-2 | 12 | CASSLGREGYTF | TGTGCCAGCAGCTTAGGTCGGGAGGGCTACACCTTC
. | TRBJ2-5 | . | TRBV7-2 | 14 | CASSLAWGQETQYF | TGTGCCAGCAGCTTAGCGTGGGGTCAAGAGACCCAGTACTTC
TRBD1 | TRBJ1-4 | . | TRBV6-5 | 14 | CASSDGQGDEKLFF | TGTGCCAGCAGTGACGGACAGGGGGATGAAAAACTGTTTTTT
. | TRBJ2-3 | once | TRBV9 | 12 | CASSVSTDTQYF | TGTGCCAGCAGCGTTAGCACAGATACGCAGTATTTT
. | TRBJ2-2 | once | TRBV9 | 14 | CASSAVRGGEELFF | TGTGCCAGCAGCGCCGTTAGGGGGGGCGAGGAGCTGTTTTTT
. | TRBJ1-3 | . | TRBV14 | 11 | CASSPGDTIYF | TGTGCCAGCAGCCCCGGGGACACCATATATTTT
TRBD2 | TRBJ2-1 | few | TRBV4-3 | 16 | CASSQSGGEPYNEQFF | TGCGCCAGCAGCCAAAGCGGGGGGGAGCCCTACAATGAGCAGTTCTTC
. | TRBJ2-2 | once | TRBV19 | 12 | CASIGGHRELFF | TGTGCCAGTATAGGGGGGCACCGGGAGCTGTTTTTT
. | TRBJ1-2 | . | TRBV19 | 15 | CASRRTATGGYGYTF | TGTGCCAGTAGAAGGACGGCTACCGGGGGGTATGGCTACACCTTC
. | TRBJ2-5 | . | TRBV2 | 14 | CASTLYQSQETQYF | TGTGCCAGCACCCTCTACCAGTCTCAAGAGACCCAGTACTTC
. | TRBJ2-2 | . | TRBV29-1 | 14 | CSVLDPRGLGELFF | TGCAGCGTTTTAGATCCCCGGGGGCTAGGGGAGCTGTTTTTT
TRBD2 | TRBJ2-7 | . | TRBV28 | 15 | CASSPSGEIDYEQYF | TGTGCCAGCAGTCCTAGCGGGGAGATTGATTACGAGCAGTACTTC
TRBD1 | TRBJ1-4 | . | TRBV18 | 14 | CASSAGTENEKLFF | TGTGCCAGCTCAGCCGGGACAGAGAATGAAAAACTGTTTTTT
TRBD2 | TRBJ2-5 | . | TRBV5-4 | 16 | CASSPWTSGARETQYF | TGTGCCAGCAGCCCGTGGACTAGCGGGGCTAGGGAGACCCAGTACTTC
TRBD1 | TRBJ2-4 | . | TRBV9 | 14 | CASSVAPQGDIQYF | TGTGCCAGCAGCGTAGCTCCCCAGGGGGACATTCAGTACTTC
. | TRBJ1-1 | . | TRBV6-5 | 13 | CASSYTGDTEAFF | TGTGCCAGCAGTTACACAGGAGATACTGAAGCTTTCTTT
TRBD1 | TRBJ2-4 | . | TRBV7-2 | 14 | CASSATGVKNIQYF | TGTGCCAGCAGCGCGACAGGGGTAAAAAACATTCAGTACTTC
. | TRBJ1-3 | . | TRBV11-2 | 14 | CASSGDGSGNTIYF | TGTGCCAGCAGCGGGGACGGGTCTGGAAACACCATATATTTT
. | TRBJ1-5 | . | TRBV4-2 | 14 | CASSQVGGLKPQHF | TGTGCCAGCAGCCAAGTCGGGGGGCTAAAGCCCCAGCATTTT
TRBD1 | TRBJ1-1 | . | TRBV2 | 13 | CASSPYYRGEAFF | TGTGCCAGCAGTCCTTATTACAGGGGTGAAGCTTTCTTT
TRBD1 | TRBJ2-1 | . | TRBV7-9 | 16 | CASSSAGTGGYNEQFF | TGTGCCAGCAGCTCAGCCGGGACAGGGGGTTACAATGAGCAGTTCTTC
. | TRBJ2-7 | . | TRBV5-6 | 15 | CASSFSGGAGNEQYF | TGTGCCAGCAGCTTCTCCGGGGGCGCAGGCAACGAGCAGTACTTC